A selection of T cell receptor beta chains follows, all from one sample in a study of blood T cell repertoires in COVID-19. The data were produced by immunoSEQ multiplex PCR, yet TCRdb's version contains in-frame clones alone and is incomplete. The sample holds approximately 390,000 clones; approximately 90% are singletons and the top ten take 10%. Sample: PBMCs or T cells enriched from blood (not recorded which). These receptors all come from a woman aged 50 to 60 who had recovered from COVID-19. CDR3s include the opening cysteine and the closing phenylalanine or tryptophan. Fields, in order: J gene, clone size, D gene, V gene, CDR3 protein, CDR3 DNA. The D gene is left open where the match is weak. Not all rows give a size; the values are once, few, many and, for expanded clones, a class.

J: TRBJ2-5
size: once
D: TRBD2
V: TRBV4-2
CDR3: CASSQERSSGGYQETQYF
DNA: TGTGCCAGCAGCCAAGAGAGGTCTAGCGGGGGGTACCAAGAGACCCAGTACTTC

J: TRBJ2-7
size: once
D: NA
V: TRBV19
CDR3: CASSISGRGRYEQYF
DNA: TGTGCCAGTAGTATATCGGGCAGGGGCCGCTACGAGCAGTACTTC

J: TRBJ2-7
size: once
D: TRBD2
V: TRBV7-2
CDR3: CASSLLAGFGEVGYEQYF
DNA: TGTGCCAGCAGCTTATTAGCGGGATTTGGGGAGGTGGGATACGAGCAGTACTTC

J: TRBJ1-5
size: NA
D: TRBD1
V: TRBV19
CDR3: CASNPGQAGNQPQHF
DNA: TGTGCCAGTAACCCGGGACAGGCTGGCAATCAGCCCCAGCATTTT

J: TRBJ1-5
size: NA
D: NA
V: TRBV19
CDR3: CASSRTEGPNQPQHF
DNA: TGTGCCAGTAGTAGGACGGAGGGGCCCAATCAGCCCCAGCATTTT

J: TRBJ1-2
size: NA
D: NA
V: TRBV6-5
CDR3: CASSQGGGYTF
DNA: TGTGCCAGCAGTCAGGGCGGTGGCTACACCTTC

J: TRBJ2-7
size: NA
D: NA
V: TRBV30
CDR3: CAGEVGRGEQYF
DNA: TGTGCCGGCGAGGTGGGCCGGGGGGAGCAGTACTTC

J: TRBJ1-2
size: few
D: NA
V: TRBV12-3/TRBV12-4
CDR3: CASSVVYNYGYTF
DNA: TGTGCCAGCAGTGTTGTCTATAACTATGGCTACACCTTC

J: TRBJ2-3
size: NA
D: TRBD2
V: TRBV11-3
CDR3: CASSYRGGLADTQYF
DNA: TGTGCCAGCAGCTACCGGGGGGGCCTCGCAGATACGCAGTATTTT

J: TRBJ1-1
size: few
D: TRBD1
V: TRBV9
CDR3: CASSVTGGTEAFF
DNA: TGTGCCAGCAGCGTAACAGGGGGCACTGAAGCTTTCTTT

J: TRBJ2-1
size: NA
D: TRBD1
V: TRBV2
CDR3: CASSGDRAVQFF
DNA: TGTGCCAGCAGTGGGGACAGGGCTGTGCAGTTCTTC

J: TRBJ1-1
size: few
D: NA
V: TRBV20-1
CDR3: CSAGRNTEAFF
DNA: TGCAGTGCGGGGAGAAACACTGAAGCTTTCTTT

J: TRBJ2-5
size: NA
D: TRBD2
V: TRBV28
CDR3: CASSRVAGGRVAQYF
DNA: TGTGCCAGCAGTCGAGTAGCGGGGGGCCGGGTGGCCCAGTACTTC

J: TRBJ1-2
size: NA
D: NA
V: TRBV28
CDR3: CASRANDKGGGNGYTF
DNA: TGTGCCAGCCGAGCCAACGACAAAGGGGGGGGTAATGGCTACACCTTC

J: TRBJ2-3
size: NA
D: TRBD2
V: TRBV20-1
CDR3: CSASLRGGLVAQYF
DNA: TGCAGTGCTAGTTTGCGGGGGGGCCTTGTCGCGCAGTATTTT

J: TRBJ2-1
size: few
D: TRBD1
V: TRBV30
CDR3: CAWSEGQGHEQFF
DNA: TGTGCCTGGAGTGAAGGACAGGGCCATGAGCAGTTCTTC

J: TRBJ2-1
size: NA
D: NA
V: TRBV4-1
CDR3: CASSQAFPRGRGYNEQFF
DNA: TGCGCCAGCAGCCAAGCGTTTCCTCGGGGGCGGGGGTACAATGAGCAGTTCTTC

J: TRBJ2-7
size: NA
D: TRBD1
V: TRBV7-2
CDR3: CASLGQGAYEQYF
DNA: TGTGCCAGCCTTGGACAGGGAGCCTACGAGCAGTACTTC

J: TRBJ2-7
size: NA
D: NA
V: TRBV2
CDR3: CASRTFQYEQYF
DNA: TGTGCCAGTAGGACATTTCAGTACGAGCAGTACTTC

J: TRBJ1-4
size: NA
D: NA
V: TRBV2
CDR3: CASSDPVSNEKLFF
DNA: TGTGCCAGCAGTGACCCCGTGTCTAATGAAAAACTGTTTTTT

J: TRBJ1-1
size: NA
D: TRBD1
V: TRBV19
CDR3: CASTILNRGNTEAFF
DNA: TGTGCCAGTACCATACTTAACAGGGGCAACACTGAAGCTTTCTTT

J: TRBJ2-1
size: few
D: TRBD2
V: TRBV6-2/TRBV6-3
CDR3: CASSSWTSGGVAQFF
DNA: TGTGCCAGCAGTTCCTGGACTAGCGGGGGGGTGGCGCAGTTCTTC

J: TRBJ1-2
size: NA
D: TRBD1
V: TRBV7-2
CDR3: CASSLTGTEYGYTF
DNA: TGTGCCAGCAGCTTAACCGGGACAGAGTATGGCTACACCTTC

J: TRBJ2-7
size: NA
D: TRBD1
V: TRBV7-8
CDR3: CASTTDRGAVYEQYF
DNA: TGTGCCAGCACTACCGACAGGGGGGCGGTCTACGAGCAGTACTTC

J: TRBJ2-2
size: NA
D: TRBD1
V: TRBV18
CDR3: CASSTQQGYTGELFF
DNA: TGTGCCAGCTCAACACAACAGGGGTACACCGGGGAGCTGTTTTTT

J: TRBJ2-2
size: NA
D: NA
V: TRBV12-3/TRBV12-4
CDR3: CASTAGNGELFF
DNA: TGTGCCAGCACTGCGGGTAATGGGGAGCTGTTTTTT

J: TRBJ1-1
size: NA
D: NA
V: TRBV28
CDR3: CASSDRPGEGPTEAFF
DNA: TGTGCCAGCAGCGACCGGCCGGGGGAGGGTCCCACTGAAGCTTTCTTT

J: TRBJ2-1
size: NA
D: TRBD1
V: TRBV3-1/TRBV3-2
CDR3: CASSIGTGPYNEQFF
DNA: TGTGCCAGCAGCATCGGGACAGGGCCTTACAATGAGCAGTTCTTC

J: TRBJ1-2
size: NA
D: NA
V: TRBV3-1/TRBV3-2
CDR3: CASSYIGERGYTF
DNA: TGTGCCAGCAGTTATATAGGGGAACGTGGCTACACCTTC